Following are 15 T cell receptor beta chains from one sample sequenced in a study of sequential checkpoint blockade in melanoma. Repertoires were generated with immunoSEQ multiplex PCR, while TCRdb's copy carries only in-frame clones and drops some. The table includes about 12,000 clones, approximately 24% detected once. Treatment in this sample: randomized to nivolumab then ipilimumab (arm A) or the reverse (arm B). The sample in question was tumor tissue (inferred from file names), obtained from a patient given nivolumab and ipilimumab in sequence. The receptor source for this set is a human donor with melanoma.

The chain combines TRBV19 with TRBJ1-1; D gene uncertain. CDR3 length: 14 residues. V lost 0 bases, J lost 1 base, and 6 bases lay in between. Germline V gene data show CDR1 as LNHDA and CDR2 as SQIVND (reference sequence). Written as DNA, the CDR3 is TGTGCCAGTAGTATAGATTACAGGAACACTGAAGCTTTCTTT. Amino acids: CASSIDYRNTEAFF.

V is TRBV7-5 and J is TRBJ2-1; TRBD1 is taken as the D call from the table, unchecked against the DNA. TRBV7-5 is shown as a pseudogene. CDR3 size: 16 residues. Here the CDR3 DNA reads TGTGCCAGCAGCTTACTCTTGAGCAGGGCAGGCAATGAGCAGTTCTTC. It encodes CASSLLLSRAGNEQFF.

The DNA of the CDR3 is TGTGCCAGCAGCGGCCGGGCCAACGGTTCACCCCTCCACTTT. Protein sequence: CASSGRANGSPLHF. This chain connects TRBV14 to TRBJ1-6; D is undetermined. The CDR3 extends over 14 amino acids. Germline lookup yields CDR1 SGHDN and CDR2 FVKESK. The V end was cut by 5 bases, the J end by 9 bases, with 14 bases between.

This chain joins TRBV6-8 and TRBJ1-1, with a tentative D call TRBD1 (5 bases). The CDR3 loop spans 14 amino acids. Germline-derived CDR1 and CDR2 are MNHGY and SAAAGT. The V end was cut by 2 bases, the J end by 3 bases, with 10 bases between. The CDR3: CASSYMGQHTEAFF. CDR3 nucleotide sequence: TGTGCCAGCAGTTACATGGGGCAGCACACTGAAGCTTTCTTT.

J is TRBJ2-1 and V is TRBV23-1, with TRBD2 matching over 7 bases. TRBV23-1 is an ORF, with its function uncertain. CDR3 size: 13 residues. V gave up 7 bases and J gave up 3 bases; unmatched junction bases: 3. The CDR3: CASTASGYNEQFF. The DNA for the CDR3 is TGCGCCAGCACGGCTAGCGGCTACAATGAGCAGTTCTTC.

The genes are TRBV15 and TRBJ2-1; TRBD2 matches at 7 bases. The CDR3 has 16 amino acids. After removal of 0 bases from V and 4 bases from J, the junction contained 6 bases not matched to a gene. Germline CDR1 LNHNV, CDR2 YYDKDF (reference sequence). DNA for the CDR3: TGTGCCACCAGCAGAGATCGGGGGGATTATTACAATGAGCAGTTCTTC. It specifies CATSRDRGDYYNEQFF.

This rearrangement joins TRBV5-1 to TRBJ2-5; D gene unclear. The CDR3 has 16 residues. Germline values: CDR1 SGHRS, CDR2 YFSETQ. The V and J ends lost 0 bases and 1 base respectively, with 13 bases between them. CDR3 nucleotides: TGCGCCAGCAGCTTGGACAGTGCAAGTCTCCAAGAGACCCAGTACTTC. Translation: CASSLDSASLQETQYF.

This clone showed up just a few times. The chain couples TRBV1 to TRBJ1-1; the DNA was not compared with TRBD1, the D call given in the table. TRBV1 is tagged as a pseudogene. CDR3 length: 17 amino acids. The CDR3: CASSLSPPGQGATEAFF. The CDR3 DNA is TGCGCCAGCAGCCTTAGCCCTCCGGGACAGGGGGCTACTGAAGCTTTCTTT.

This clone was seen many times. The chain recombines TRBV6-8 with TRBJ1-1; D not resolved. This CDR3 is 13 amino acids long. V was clipped by 5 bases and J by 1 base, with 8 bases between them. The germline V gene has CDR1 MNHGY and CDR2 SAAAGT. The chain's CDR3 is CASSPEGNTEAFF. For the CDR3, the DNA is TGTGCCAGCAGTCCAGAGGGGAACACTGAAGCTTTCTTT.

This clone was observed at least ten times. This rearrangement joins TRBV11-3 to TRBJ1-1; D uncertain. With 6 bases removed from V and 1 base from J, the gap between germline ends came to 18 bases. The CDR3 totals 16 residues. Germline V gives CDR1 SGHNT, CDR2 YENEEA. In DNA, the CDR3 is TGTGCCAGCAGGGGTCAAACTGGGGTTCCGAACACTGAAGCTTTCTTT. It yields the protein CASRGQTGVPNTEAFF.

The rearrangement uses TRBV18 and TRBJ2-5; 7 nucleotides align to TRBD2. CDR1 and CDR2 from the germline V gene are KGHSH and LQKENI. Trimming removed 2 bases from V and 3 bases from J; junction bases left unmatched: 3. The CDR3 runs 14 residues. Here the CDR3 reads CASSPRAGEETQYF. CDR3 nucleotide sequence: TGTGCCAGCTCACCAAGGGCGGGGGAAGAGACCCAGTACTTC.

In this sample, this clone turned up a few times. This chain joins TRBV4-1 and TRBJ2-2; D is perhaps TRBD2 (5 bases). V lost 3 bases, J lost 5 bases, and 16 bases lay in between. Germline-derived CDR1 and CDR2 are MGHRA and YSYEKL. This CDR3 contains 16 residues. As DNA, the CDR3 is TGCGCCAGCAGCCAGCTACCGGGAACCGAGACCGGGGAGCTGTTTTTT. Translated, it gives CASSQLPGTETGELFF.

The sample holds a few counts of this clone. V and J are TRBV18 and TRBJ2-1, with TRBD1 identical over 9 bases. The V gene's germline CDR1 is KGHSH and CDR2 LQKENI. CDR3 length: 14 residues. V lost 6 bases to trimming and J lost 1 base; unmatched junction nucleotides: 1. CDR3 protein: CASSGTGSYNEQFF. For the CDR3, the DNA is TGTGCCAGCTCCGGGACAGGGTCCTACAATGAGCAGTTCTTC.

This clone came up many times. CDR3: CASSLGTGLAGELFF. The CDR3 bases are TGTGCCAGCAGCTTAGGAACAGGGTTGGCCGGGGAGCTGTTTTTT. This chain uses TRBV11-3 with TRBJ2-2; tentative D call: TRBD1 (6 bases). V was clipped by 1 base and J by 6 bases, with 12 bases between them. The germline CDR1 and CDR2 sequences are SGHNT and YENEEA. This CDR3 comprises 15 residues.

This clone came up a few times. V is TRBV9 and J is TRBJ1-4, with 9 bases identical to TRBD1. V shed 4 bases and J 4 bases; nucleotides not matched to a gene: 5. The CDR3 covers 15 residues. Per the germline V gene, CDR1 is SGDLS and CDR2 is YYNGEE. The CDR3, as DNA: TGTGCCAGCAGCCCAACAGGGGGCATTAATGAAAAACTGTTTTTT. This gives the protein CASSPTGGINEKLFF.